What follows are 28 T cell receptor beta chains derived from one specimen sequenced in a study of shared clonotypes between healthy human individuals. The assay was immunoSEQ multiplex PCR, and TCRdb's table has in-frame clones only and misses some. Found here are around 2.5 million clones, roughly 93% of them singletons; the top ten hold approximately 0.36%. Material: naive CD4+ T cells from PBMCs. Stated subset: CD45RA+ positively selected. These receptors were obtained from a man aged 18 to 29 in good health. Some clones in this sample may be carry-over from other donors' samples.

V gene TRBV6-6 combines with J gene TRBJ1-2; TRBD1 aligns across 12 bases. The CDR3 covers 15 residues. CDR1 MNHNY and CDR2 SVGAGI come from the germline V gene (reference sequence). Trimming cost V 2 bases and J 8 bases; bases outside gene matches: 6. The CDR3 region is CASSYQGQGAEGYTF. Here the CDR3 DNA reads TGTGCCAGCAGTTACCAGGGACAGGGGGCGGAAGGCTACACCTTC.

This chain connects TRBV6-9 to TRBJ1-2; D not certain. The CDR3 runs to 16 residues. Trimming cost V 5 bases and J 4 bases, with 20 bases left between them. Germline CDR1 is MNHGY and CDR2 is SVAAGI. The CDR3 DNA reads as TGTGCCAGCAGTAACCTAACGCCTTACGAGACCTATGGCTACACCTTC. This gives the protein CASSNLTPYETYGYTF.

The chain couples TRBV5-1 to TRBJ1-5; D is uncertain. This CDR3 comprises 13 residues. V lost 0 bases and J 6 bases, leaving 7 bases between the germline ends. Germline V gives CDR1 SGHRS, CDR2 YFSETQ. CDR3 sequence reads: CASSLDGIQPQHF. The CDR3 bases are TGCGCCAGCAGCTTGGACGGGATTCAGCCCCAGCATTTT.

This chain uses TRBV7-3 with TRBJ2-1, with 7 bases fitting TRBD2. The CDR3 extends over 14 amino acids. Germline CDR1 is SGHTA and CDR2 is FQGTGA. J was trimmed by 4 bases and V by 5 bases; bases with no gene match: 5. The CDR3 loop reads CASSSSGFYNEQFF. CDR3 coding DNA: TGTGCCAGCAGCAGTAGCGGGTTTTACAATGAGCAGTTCTTC.

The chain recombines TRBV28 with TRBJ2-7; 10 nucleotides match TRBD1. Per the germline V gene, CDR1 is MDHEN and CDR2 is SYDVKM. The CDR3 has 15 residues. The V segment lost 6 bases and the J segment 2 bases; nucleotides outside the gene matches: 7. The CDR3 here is CASSPTGTGAYEQYF. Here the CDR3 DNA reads TGTGCCAGCAGCCCCACCGGGACAGGGGCCTACGAGCAGTACTTC.

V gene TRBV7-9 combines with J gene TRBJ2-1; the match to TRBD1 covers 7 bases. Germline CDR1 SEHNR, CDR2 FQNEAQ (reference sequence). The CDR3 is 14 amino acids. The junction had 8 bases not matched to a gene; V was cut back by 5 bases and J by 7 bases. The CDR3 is CASSKTGFPNEQFF. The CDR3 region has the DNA TGTGCCAGCAGCAAGACAGGGTTCCCAAATGAGCAGTTCTTC.

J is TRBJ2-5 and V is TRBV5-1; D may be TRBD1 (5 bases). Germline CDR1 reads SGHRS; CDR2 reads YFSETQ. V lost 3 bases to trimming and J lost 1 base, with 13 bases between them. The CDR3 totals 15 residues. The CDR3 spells CASSSQGTVQETQYF. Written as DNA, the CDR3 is TGCGCCAGCAGCTCGCAGGGTACTGTCCAAGAGACCCAGTACTTC. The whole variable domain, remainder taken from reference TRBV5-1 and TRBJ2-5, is KAGVTQTPRYLIKTRGQQVTLSCSPISGHRSVSWYQQTPGQGLQFLFEYFSETQRNKGNFPGRFSGRQFSNSRSEMNVSTLELGDSALYLCASSSQGTVQETQYFGPGTRLLVL.

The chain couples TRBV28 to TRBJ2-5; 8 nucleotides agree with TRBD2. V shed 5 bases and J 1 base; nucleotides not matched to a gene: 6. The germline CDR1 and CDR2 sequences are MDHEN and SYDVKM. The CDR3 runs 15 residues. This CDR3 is CASSPGGRPQETQYF. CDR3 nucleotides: TGTGCCAGCAGTCCCGGCGGGAGGCCCCAAGAGACCCAGTACTTC.

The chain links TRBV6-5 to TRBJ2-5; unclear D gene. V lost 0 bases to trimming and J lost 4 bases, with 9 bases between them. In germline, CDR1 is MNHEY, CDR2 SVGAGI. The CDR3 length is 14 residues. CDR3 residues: CASSYSWTGETQYF. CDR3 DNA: TGTGCCAGCAGTTACTCGTGGACGGGAGAGACCCAGTACTTC.

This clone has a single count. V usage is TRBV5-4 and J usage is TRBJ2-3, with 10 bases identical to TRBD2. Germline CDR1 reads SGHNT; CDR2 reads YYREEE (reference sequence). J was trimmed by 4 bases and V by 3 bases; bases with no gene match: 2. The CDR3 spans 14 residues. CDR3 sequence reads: CASSSAGGPDTQYF. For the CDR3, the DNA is TGTGCCAGCAGCTCAGCGGGAGGGCCAGATACGCAGTATTTT.

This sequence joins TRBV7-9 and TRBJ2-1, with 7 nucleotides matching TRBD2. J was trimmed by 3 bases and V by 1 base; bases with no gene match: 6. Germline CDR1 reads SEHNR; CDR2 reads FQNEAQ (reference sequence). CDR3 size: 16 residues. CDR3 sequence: CASSLVGGTIYNEQFF. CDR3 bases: TGTGCCAGCAGCTTAGTGGGGGGGACGATCTACAATGAGCAGTTCTTC. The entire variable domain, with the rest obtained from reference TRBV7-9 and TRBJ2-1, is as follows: DTGVSQNPRHKITKRGQNVTFRCDPISEHNRLYWYRQTLGQGPEFLTYFQNEAQLEKSRLLSDRFSAERPKGSFSTLEIQRTEQGDSAMYLCASSLVGGTIYNEQFFGPGTRLTVL.

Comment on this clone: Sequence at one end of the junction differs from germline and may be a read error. The CDR3 DNA reads as TGTGCCAGTAGTCTAGACAGGGTTGGAGCAGATACGCAGTATTTT. Amino acids: CASSLDRVGADTQYF. The chain couples TRBV19 to TRBJ2-3; 7 nucleotides agree with TRBD1. The CDR3 has 15 residues. Germline-derived CDR1 and CDR2 are LNHDA and SQIVND (reference sequence). Full variable domain (outside the CDR3, taken from reference TRBV19 and TRBJ2-3): DGGITQSPKYLFRKEGQNVTLSCEQNLNHDAMYWYRQDPGQGLRLIYYSQIVNDFQKGDIAEGYSVSREKKESFPLTVTSAQKNPTAFYLCASSLDRVGADTQYFGPGTRLTVL.

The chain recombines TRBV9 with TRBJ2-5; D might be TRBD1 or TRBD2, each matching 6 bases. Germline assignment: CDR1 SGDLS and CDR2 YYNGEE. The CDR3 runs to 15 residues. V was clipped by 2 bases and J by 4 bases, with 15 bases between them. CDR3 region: CASSVRGAGGETQYF. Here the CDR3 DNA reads TGTGCCAGCAGCGTGAGGGGGGCAGGTGGAGAGACCCAGTACTTC.

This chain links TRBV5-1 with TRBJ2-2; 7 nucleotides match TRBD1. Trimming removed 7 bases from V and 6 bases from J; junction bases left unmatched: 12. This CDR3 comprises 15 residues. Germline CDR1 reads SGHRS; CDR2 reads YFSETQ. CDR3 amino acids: CASSPRTGVAGELFF. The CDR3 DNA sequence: TGCGCCAGCTCTCCCCGCACAGGGGTGGCCGGGGAGCTGTTTTTT.

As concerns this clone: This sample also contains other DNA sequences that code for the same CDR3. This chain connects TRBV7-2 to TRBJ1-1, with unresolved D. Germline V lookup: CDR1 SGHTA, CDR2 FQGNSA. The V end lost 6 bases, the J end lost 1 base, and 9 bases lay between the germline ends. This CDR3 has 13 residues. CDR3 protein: CASRTGQNTEAFF. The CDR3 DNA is TGTGCCAGCAGAACTGGGCAGAACACTGAAGCTTTCTTT.

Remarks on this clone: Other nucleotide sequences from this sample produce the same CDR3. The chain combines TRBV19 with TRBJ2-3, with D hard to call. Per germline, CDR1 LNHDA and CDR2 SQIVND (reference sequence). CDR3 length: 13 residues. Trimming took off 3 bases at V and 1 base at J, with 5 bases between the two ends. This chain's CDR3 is CASSMAGTDTQYF. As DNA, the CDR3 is TGTGCCAGTAGTATGGCAGGCACAGATACGCAGTATTTT.

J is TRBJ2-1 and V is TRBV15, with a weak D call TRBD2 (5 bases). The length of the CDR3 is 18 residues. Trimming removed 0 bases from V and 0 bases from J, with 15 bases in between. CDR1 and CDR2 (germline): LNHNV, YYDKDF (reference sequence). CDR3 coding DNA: TGTGCCACCAGCAGAGATCCCCCGGGAAGAAGCTCCTACAATGAGCAGTTCTTC. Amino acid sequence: CATSRDPPGRSSYNEQFF.

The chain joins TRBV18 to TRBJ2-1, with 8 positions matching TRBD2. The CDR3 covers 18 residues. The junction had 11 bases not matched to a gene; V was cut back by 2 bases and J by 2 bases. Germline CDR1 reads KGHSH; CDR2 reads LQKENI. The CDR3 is CASSPIESGGMAYNEQFF. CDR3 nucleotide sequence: TGTGCCAGCTCACCAATTGAGAGCGGGGGTATGGCCTACAATGAGCAGTTCTTC. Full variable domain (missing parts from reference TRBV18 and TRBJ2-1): NAGVMQNPRHLVRRRGQEARLRCSPMKGHSHVYWYRQLPEEGLKFMVYLQKENIIDESGMPKERFSAEFPKEGPSILRIQQVVRGDSAAYFCASSPIESGGMAYNEQFFGPGTRLTVL.

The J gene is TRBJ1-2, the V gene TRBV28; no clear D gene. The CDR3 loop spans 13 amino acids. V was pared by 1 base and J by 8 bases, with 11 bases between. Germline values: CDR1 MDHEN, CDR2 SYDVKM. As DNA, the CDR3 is TGTGCCAGCAGTTTATCAGAGGTAATAGGCTACACCTTC. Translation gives CASSLSEVIGYTF.

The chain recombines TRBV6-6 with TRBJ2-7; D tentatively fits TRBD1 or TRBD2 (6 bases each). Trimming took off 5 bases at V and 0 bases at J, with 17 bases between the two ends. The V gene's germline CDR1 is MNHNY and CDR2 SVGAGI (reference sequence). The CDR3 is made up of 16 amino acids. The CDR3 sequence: CASSLRDTYGSYEQYF. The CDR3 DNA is TGTGCCAGCAGTCTGCGGGACACCTACGGCTCCTACGAGCAGTACTTC.

DNA for the CDR3: TGTGCCAGCACCCAAAGGCGGGAGGGCCGGAATGAGCAGTTCTTC. Translated, it gives CASTQRREGRNEQFF. The V gene is TRBV2, the J gene TRBJ2-1; 9 nucleotides align to TRBD2. This CDR3 spans 15 amino acids. With V trimmed by 7 bases and J by 7 bases, 11 bases remained unmatched. Germline V lookup: CDR1 SNHLY, CDR2 FYNNEI.

CDR3 in DNA: TGTGCCAGCAGCTTAGATCATGGCCCCCAGGACACCATATATTTT. This gives the protein CASSLDHGPQDTIYF. V usage is TRBV11-2 and J usage is TRBJ1-3; D unclear. V lost 0 bases to trimming and J lost 8 bases, with 14 bases between them. CDR1 and CDR2 (germline): SGHAT, FQNNGV. The CDR3 spans 15 residues.

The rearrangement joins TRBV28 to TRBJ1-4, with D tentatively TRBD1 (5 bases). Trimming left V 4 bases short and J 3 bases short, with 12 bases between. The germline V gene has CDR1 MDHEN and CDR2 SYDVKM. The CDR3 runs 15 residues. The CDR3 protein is CASSSRGSANEKLFF. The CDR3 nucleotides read TGTGCCAGCAGTTCACGGGGCTCGGCTAATGAAAAACTGTTTTTT.

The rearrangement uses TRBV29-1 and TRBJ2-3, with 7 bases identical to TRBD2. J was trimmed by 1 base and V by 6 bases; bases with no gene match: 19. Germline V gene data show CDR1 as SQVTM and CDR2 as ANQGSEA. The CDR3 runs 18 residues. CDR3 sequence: CSVLHVRGGRRGTDTQYF. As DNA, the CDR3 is TGCAGCGTCCTCCACGTCCGGGGCGGGAGAAGGGGCACAGATACGCAGTATTTT.

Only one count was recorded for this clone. CDR3 in DNA: TGCGCCAGCAGCCCGACAACAAGACAGGGAGATACGCAGTATTTT. Its protein product is CASSPTTRQGDTQYF. This chain uses TRBV5-1 with TRBJ2-3, with 7 bases identical to TRBD1. This CDR3 is built from 15 residues. V lost 4 bases and J lost 5; bases outside the gene matches: 10. Germline V gives CDR1 SGHRS, CDR2 YFSETQ.

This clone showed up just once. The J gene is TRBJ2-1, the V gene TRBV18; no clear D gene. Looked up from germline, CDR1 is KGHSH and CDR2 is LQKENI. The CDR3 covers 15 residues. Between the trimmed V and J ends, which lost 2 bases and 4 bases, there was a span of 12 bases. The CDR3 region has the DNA TGTGCCAGCTCACCAAGGCCACTAAATTACAATGAGCAGTTCTTC. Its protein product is CASSPRPLNYNEQFF.

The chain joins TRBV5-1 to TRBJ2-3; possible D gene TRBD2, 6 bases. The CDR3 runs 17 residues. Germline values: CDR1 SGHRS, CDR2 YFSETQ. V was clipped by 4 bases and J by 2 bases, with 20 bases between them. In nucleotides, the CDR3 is TGCGCCAGCAGCCTCCACCAAGCGGGTTCCGTCACAGATACGCAGTATTTT. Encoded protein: CASSLHQAGSVTDTQYF.

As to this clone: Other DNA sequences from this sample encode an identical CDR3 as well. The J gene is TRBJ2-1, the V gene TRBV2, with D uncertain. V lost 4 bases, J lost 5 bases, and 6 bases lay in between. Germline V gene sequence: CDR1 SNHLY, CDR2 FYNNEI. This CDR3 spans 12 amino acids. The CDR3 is CASSVSDNEQFF. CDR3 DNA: TGTGCCAGCAGTGTTTCTGACAATGAGCAGTTCTTC.